This T cell receptor beta chain was identified in a study of neurological immune-mediated disorders. Study observations and caveats: The study found no CDR3 amino acid sequences shared by expanded clones across subjects, suggesting private repertoires in all groups.

The authors made cDNA by 5'RACE with 10-nucleotide random UMIs. TCRdb itself ran the 5' RACE reads through MiXCR, one entry per CDR3 protein. The sample holds around 62,000 distinct CDR3 sequences, roughly 3.7% seen once. This clonotype was detected ten times or more. The antigen remains unidentified. Germline V CDR1 and CDR2: SEHNR, FQNEAQ (reference sequence). This CDR3 has 12 amino acids. Deletions cut 3 bases from V and 4 bases from J, with 7 bases between. The chain employs TRBV7-9 and TRBJ2-7, with no clear D. The sequencing input was PBMCs. The TCR sequence derives from a man aged 50 or older with multiple sclerosis. CDR3 sequence reads: CASSFGNYEQYV. CDR3 DNA: TGTGCCAGCAGCTTTGGCAATTACGAGCAGTACGTC.